A selection of T cell receptor beta chains follows, all from one sample in a study of blood T cells in healthy people across ages. Each CDR3 protein gets one entry after TCRdb re-called the 5' RACE reads with MiXCR. The data hold approximately 800,000 distinct CDR3 sequences, with around 45% observed a single time. The specimen was blood. The source of these receptors is a man older than 75 in good health. The CDR3 runs from the conserved cysteine through the conserved F or W. The D gene is left open where the match is weak. Clone size, where shown, is once, few, many, or a class for clones that have expanded.

v_gene	abundance	d_gene	j_gene	CDR3aa	CDR3nt
TRBV2	-	TRBD1	TRBJ1-4	CASSQRQGPNEKLFF	TGTGCCAGCAGTCAACGACAGGGGCCTAATGAAAAACTGTTTTTT
TRBV3-1	few	-	TRBJ1-2	CASSHNRNYGYTF	TGTGCCAGCAGCCACAACAGGAACTATGGCTACACCTTC
TRBV3-1	-	-	TRBJ2-7	CASSQDASVYEQYF	TGTGCCAGCAGCCAAGACGCTAGTGTTTACGAGCAGTACTTC
TRBV20-1	-	TRBD2	TRBJ2-1	CSAPGAGALGDNEQFF	TGCAGTGCTCCCGGGGCGGGAGCATTGGGGGACAATGAGCAGTTCTTC
TRBV7-9	-	-	TRBJ2-5	CASSSNEAKGQETQYF	TGTGCCAGCAGCTCCAACGAAGCAAAAGGCCAAGAGACCCAGTACTTC
TRBV5-6	-	-	TRBJ1-5	CASSLAGVDQPQHF	TGTGCCAGCAGCTTGGCGGGGGTGGATCAGCCCCAGCATTTT
TRBV20-1	-	TRBD2	TRBJ2-1	CSARRLAGVNEQFF	TGCAGTGCTAGACGACTAGCGGGAGTCAATGAGCAGTTCTTC
TRBV29-1	few	-	TRBJ2-6	CSVATDGANVLTF	TGCAGCGTTGCGACAGATGGGGCCAACGTCCTGACTTTC
TRBV4-3	-	-	TRBJ1-1	CASSREAGLNTEAFF	TGCGCCAGCAGCCGAGAGGCGGGCTTGAACACTGAAGCTTTCTTT
TRBV28	few	TRBD2	TRBJ2-7	CANIDLAGLAYEQYF	TGTGCCAACATCGACTTAGCGGGCTTGGCCTACGAGCAGTACTTC
TRBV20-1	-	TRBD2	TRBJ2-1	CSARDPGLAYEQFF	TGCAGTGCTAGAGATCCTGGACTAGCATATGAGCAGTTCTTC
TRBV7-3	once	-	TRBJ2-7	CASSLTPGYEQYF	TGTGCCAGCAGCTTAACTCCGGGCTACGAGCAGTACTTC
TRBV6-6	-	-	TRBJ2-1	CASSYSRDSGNEQFF	TGTGCCAGCAGTTACTCCCGGGACAGCGGGAATGAGCAGTTCTTC
TRBV7-9	-	-	TRBJ2-2	CASSPSETGELFF	TGTGCCAGCAGCCCAAGTGAAACCGGGGAGCTGTTTTTT
TRBV28	-	-	TRBJ2-2	CASSPLGLPLAGELFF	TGTGCCAGCAGCCCTCTGGGGTTACCCCTCGCCGGGGAGCTGTTTTTT
TRBV7-2	few	-	TRBJ2-1	CASSLGLGVSNEQFF	TGTGCCAGCAGCTTAGGGCTAGGGGTGTCCAATGAGCAGTTCTTC
TRBV6-6	once	TRBD2	TRBJ2-5	CASFSIAGVGEETQYF	TGTGCCAGTTTCAGCATAGCGGGAGTGGGGGAAGAGACCCAGTACTTC
TRBV27	-	-	TRBJ1-1	CASSFFRSHTEAFF	TGTGCCAGCAGTTTCTTCCGGAGTCACACTGAAGCTTTCTTT
TRBV12-3/TRBV12-4	-	-	TRBJ2-3	CASSHPTGVDTQYF	TGTGCCAGCAGCCACCCGACCGGCGTAGATACGCAGTATTTT
TRBV11-2	-	TRBD2	TRBJ2-1	CASSLGLAGEAVEQFF	TGTGCCAGCAGCTTAGGACTAGCGGGAGAAGCGGTTGAGCAGTTCTTC
TRBV20-1	few	TRBD1	TRBJ1-2	CSARVSQGAGYTF	TGCAGTGCTAGAGTGTCGCAGGGGGCTGGCTACACCTTC
TRBV29-1	few	TRBD2	TRBJ2-5	CSVATSGGIGTQYF	TGCAGCGTTGCTACTAGCGGGGGTATTGGGACCCAGTACTTC
TRBV7-3	few	-	TRBJ1-1	CASSLIAGANTEAFF	TGTGCCAGCAGCTTAATCGCAGGGGCGAACACTGAAGCTTTCTTT
TRBV20-1	few	-	TRBJ2-1	CSAIRGTDPSSYNEQFF	TGCAGTGCCATTCGCGGGACAGACCCTAGCTCCTACAATGAGCAGTTCTTC
TRBV7-2	many	TRBD2	TRBJ2-5	CASSSTSGGLGEQYF	TGTGCCAGCAGCTCGACTAGCGGGGGTTTGGGGGAGCAGTACTTC
TRBV29-1	-	-	TRBJ2-1	CMAAGISYNEQFF	TGCATGGCGGCGGGGATCTCCTACAATGAGCAGTTCTTC
TRBV29-1	-	TRBD1	TRBJ1-1	CSVETGDNTEAFF	TGCAGCGTTGAGACAGGGGATAACACTGAAGCTTTCTTT
TRBV7-2	-	-	TRBJ1-2	CASSVAGEAYGYTF	TGTGCCAGCAGCGTAGCCGGTGAGGCCTATGGCTACACCTTC
TRBV5-1	few	-	TRBJ2-5	CASSLDGRSQETQYF	TGCGCCAGCAGCTTGGATGGGAGGAGCCAAGAGACCCAGTACTTC
TRBV20-1	-	-	TRBJ1-1	CSATPNTEAFF	TGCAGCGCGACACCGAACACTGAAGCTTTCTTT
TRBV29-1	many	-	TRBJ2-5	CSAGQETQYF	TGCAGCGCCGGCCAAGAGACCCAGTACTTC
TRBV29-1	-	-	TRBJ1-5	CSVVGPDSNQPQHF	TGCAGCGTTGTGGGGCCTGATAGCAATCAGCCCCAGCATTTT
TRBV6-6	few	TRBD1	TRBJ1-2	CASREGTVLFGYTF	TGTGCCAGCAGAGAAGGGACAGTCCTCTTTGGCTACACCTTC
TRBV12-3/TRBV12-4	-	-	TRBJ2-1	CAGSRTVDNEQFF	TGTGCCGGCAGCCGGACAGTTGACAATGAGCAGTTCTTC
TRBV5-1	many	TRBD2	TRBJ2-1	CASSGGTSNYNEQFF	TGCGCCAGCAGCGGCGGGACTAGCAACTACAATGAGCAGTTCTTC
TRBV11-3	-	-	TRBJ1-1	CASSLPTGGVTEAFF	TGTGCCAGCAGCTTACCTACAGGCGGGGTGACTGAAGCTTTCTTT
TRBV12-3/TRBV12-4	many	-	TRBJ2-5	CASSLGTSHQETQYF	TGTGCCAGCAGTTTAGGAACCTCGCACCAAGAGACCCAGTACTTC
TRBV4-3	-	-	TRBJ2-3	CASSQVGDLGTDTQYF	TGCGCCAGCAGCCAAGTGGGGGACCTCGGCACAGATACGCAGTATTTT
TRBV7-6	-	TRBD1	TRBJ2-1	CASSLAGQGEETQFF	TGTGCCAGCAGCTTAGCCGGACAGGGGGAAGAGACCCAGTTCTTC
TRBV20-1	-	-	TRBJ2-3	CNARDHRGLSTDTQYF	TGCAATGCTAGAGATCATCGAGGGTTATCCACAGATACGCAGTATTTT
TRBV7-2	few	-	TRBJ1-1	CASSLLERTEAFF	TGTGCCAGCAGTTTGTTGGAGCGCACTGAAGCTTTCTTT
TRBV28	few	-	TRBJ1-2	CASSQNYGYTF	TGTGCCAGCAGCCAGAACTATGGCTACACCTTC
TRBV27	-	-	TRBJ1-1	CASSFRRSLGSTEAFF	TGTGCCAGCAGTTTTCGGAGGAGTCTGGGGAGCACTGAAGCTTTCTTT